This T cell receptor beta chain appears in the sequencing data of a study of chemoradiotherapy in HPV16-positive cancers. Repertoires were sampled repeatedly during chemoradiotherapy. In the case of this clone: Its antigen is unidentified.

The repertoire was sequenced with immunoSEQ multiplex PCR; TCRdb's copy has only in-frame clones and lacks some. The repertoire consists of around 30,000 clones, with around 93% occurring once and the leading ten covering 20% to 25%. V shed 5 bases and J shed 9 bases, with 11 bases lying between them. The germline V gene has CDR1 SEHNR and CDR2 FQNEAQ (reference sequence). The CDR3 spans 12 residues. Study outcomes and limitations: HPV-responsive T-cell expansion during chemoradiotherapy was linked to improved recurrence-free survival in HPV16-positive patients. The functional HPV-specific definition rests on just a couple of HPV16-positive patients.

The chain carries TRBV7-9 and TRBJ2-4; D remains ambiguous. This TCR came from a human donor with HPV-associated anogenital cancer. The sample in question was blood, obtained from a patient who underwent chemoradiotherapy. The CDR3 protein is CASSITWGIQYF. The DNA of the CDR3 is TGTGCCAGCAGCATAACCTGGGGCATTCAGTACTTC.